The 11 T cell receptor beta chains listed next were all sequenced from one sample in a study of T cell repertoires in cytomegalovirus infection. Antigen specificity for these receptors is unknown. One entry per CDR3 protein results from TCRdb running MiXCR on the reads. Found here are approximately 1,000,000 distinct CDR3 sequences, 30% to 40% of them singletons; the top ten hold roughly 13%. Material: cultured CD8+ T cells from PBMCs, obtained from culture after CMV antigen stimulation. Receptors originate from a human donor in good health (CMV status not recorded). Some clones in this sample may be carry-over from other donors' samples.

The CDR3 loop is CASSSPDRGLTEAFF. The CDR3 DNA reads TGTGCCAGCAGCTCACCGGACAGGGGGCTCACTGAAGCTTTCTTT. The chain combines TRBV5-4 with TRBJ1-1, with 11 bases lining up with TRBD1. From germline, CDR1 is SGHNT and CDR2 YYREEE (reference sequence). The CDR3 has 15 residues. The ends lost 3 bases at V and 4 bases at J; junction bases unmatched: 5.

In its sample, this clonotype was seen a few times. The chain's CDR3 is CASGLLGPEGGRETQYF. DNA for the CDR3: TGTGCTAGTGGTTTATTGGGTCCGGAGGGGGGGCGAGAGACCCAGTACTTC. J is TRBJ2-5 and V is TRBV12-5, with D perhaps TRBD2 (7 bases). In germline, CDR1 is LGHNT, CDR2 FRNRAP. CDR3 size: 17 residues. V was trimmed by 3 bases and J by 4 bases, leaving 21 bases between them.

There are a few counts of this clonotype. CDR3 protein: CASSSDGYNEKLFF. CDR3 nucleotides: TGTGCCAGCAGTTCCGACGGTTATAATGAAAAACTGTTTTTT. This sequence joins TRBV6-6 and TRBJ1-4; no clear D gene. Germline CDR1 reads MNHNY; CDR2 reads SVGAGI (reference sequence). The CDR3 has 14 amino acids. V was trimmed by 4 bases and J by 4 bases, leaving 10 bases between them.

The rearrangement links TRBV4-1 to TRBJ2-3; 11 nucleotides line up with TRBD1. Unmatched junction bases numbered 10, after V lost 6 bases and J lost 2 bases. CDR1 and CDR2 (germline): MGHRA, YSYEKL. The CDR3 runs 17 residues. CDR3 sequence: CASSHRDRGGPTDTQYF. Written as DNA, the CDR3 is TGCGCCAGCAGTCACCGGGACAGGGGGGGACCCACAGATACGCAGTATTTT.

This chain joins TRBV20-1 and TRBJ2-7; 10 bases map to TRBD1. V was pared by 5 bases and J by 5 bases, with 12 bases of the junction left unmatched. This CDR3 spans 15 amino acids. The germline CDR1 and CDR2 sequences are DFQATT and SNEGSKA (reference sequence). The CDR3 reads CSAPNPGQGSDEQYF. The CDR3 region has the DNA TGCAGTGCTCCGAATCCGGGACAGGGGTCTGACGAGCAGTACTTC.

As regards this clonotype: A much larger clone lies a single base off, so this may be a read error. The CDR3 nucleotides read TGTGCCAGCAGCCCGGGACAGGATAGAATAAATGAGCAGTTCTTC. It encodes CASSPGQDRINEQFF. The V gene is TRBV7-2, the J gene TRBJ2-1; 8 nucleotides agree with TRBD1. In germline, CDR1 is SGHTA, CDR2 FQGNSA. The trim removed 5 bases at V and 7 bases at J, leaving 10 bases unmatched. The CDR3 consists of 15 residues. Using reference TRBV7-2 and TRBJ2-1 for the parts outside the CDR3, the full variable domain is GAGVSQSPSNKVTEKGKDVELRCDPISGHTALYWYRQSLGQGLEFLIYFQGNSAPDKSGLPSDRFSAERTGGSVSTLTIQRTQQEDSAVYLCASSPGQDRINEQFFGPGTRLTVL.

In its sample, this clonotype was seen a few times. The CDR3 sequence: CARKATDTQYF. CDR3 DNA: TGTGCCCGTAAGGCCACAGATACGCAGTATTTT. This chain links TRBV7-6 with TRBJ2-3; D not resolved. The CDR3 has 11 amino acids. The V gene's germline CDR1 is SGHVS and CDR2 FNYEAQ. Trimming removed 11 bases from V and 2 bases from J, with 8 bases in between.

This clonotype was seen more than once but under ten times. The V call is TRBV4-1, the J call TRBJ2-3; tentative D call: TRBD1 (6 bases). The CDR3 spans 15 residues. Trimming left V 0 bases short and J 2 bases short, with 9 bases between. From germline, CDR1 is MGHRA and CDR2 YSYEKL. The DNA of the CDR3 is TGCGCCAGCAGCCAAGAAGACAGGTCCACAGATACGCAGTATTTT. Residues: CASSQEDRSTDTQYF.

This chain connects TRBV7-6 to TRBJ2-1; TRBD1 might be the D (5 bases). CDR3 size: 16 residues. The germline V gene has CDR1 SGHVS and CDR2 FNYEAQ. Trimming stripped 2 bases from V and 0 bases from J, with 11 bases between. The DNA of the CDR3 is TGTGCCAGCAGCTTACGACAGAGTAGCTCCTACAATGAGCAGTTCTTC. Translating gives CASSLRQSSSYNEQFF.

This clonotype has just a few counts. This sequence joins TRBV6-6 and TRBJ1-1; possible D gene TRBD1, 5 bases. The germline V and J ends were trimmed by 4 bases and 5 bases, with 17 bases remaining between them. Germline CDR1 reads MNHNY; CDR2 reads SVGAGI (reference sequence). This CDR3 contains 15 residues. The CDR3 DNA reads TGTGCCAGCAGTTTTCCCGGGACGGCGGGAACTGAAGCTTTCTTT. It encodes CASSFPGTAGTEAFF.

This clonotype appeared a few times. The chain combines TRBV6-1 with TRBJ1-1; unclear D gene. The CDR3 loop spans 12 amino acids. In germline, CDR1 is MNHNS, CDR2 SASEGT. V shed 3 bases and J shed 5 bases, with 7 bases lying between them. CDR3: CASSDLGTEAFF. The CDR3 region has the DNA TGTGCCAGCAGTGATCTGGGAACTGAAGCTTTCTTT.